This note documents a single T cell receptor (beta chain) sequence. The source of the sample is a study of T cell changes during pregnancy in multiple sclerosis. The V segment lost 4 bases and the J segment 5 bases; nucleotides outside the gene matches: 5. The CDR3 extends over 14 amino acids. Germline values: CDR1 MGHRA, CDR2 YSYEKL. Sequencing used immunoSEQ multiplex PCR; TCRdb keeps in-frame clones, though not all of them. The data contain fewer than 130,000 clones, 90% to 95% of them singletons. This TCR derives from a female donor with multiple sclerosis, enrolled in a pregnancy study. The sequencing here drew on peripheral blood, taken after pregnancy. The chain couples TRBV4-1 to TRBJ1-1, with TRBD1 identical over 9 bases. The DNA for the CDR3 is TGCGCCAGCAGCCCGGGGACAGGGCATACTGAAGCTTTCTTT. The encoded protein is CASSPGTGHTEAFF.